This is a list of T cell receptor beta chains from one sample in a study of OX40 agonist ivuxolimab in advanced cancers. Generated by immunoSEQ multiplex PCR, the TCRdb table keeps only in-frame clones and is missing some. The sample holds about 68,000 clones, around 84% seen once. This specimen was CD4+ or CD8+ T cells sorted from blood, taken in a trial of the OX40 agonist ivuxolimab. The receptors here all came from an adult with an advanced solid tumor such as melanoma, head and neck, liver or kidney cancer. The CDR3 runs from the conserved cysteine through the conserved F or W. The D gene is left open where the match is weak. Rows give clone size only sometimes, using once, few, many, or a class for an expanded clone.

length,J,V,D,size,DNA,CDR3
16,TRBJ2-5,TRBV18,NA,NA,TGTGCCAGCTCACCGTCGGGACTCCCGAAGGAAGAGACCCAGTACTTC,CASSPSGLPKEETQYF
16,TRBJ2-4,TRBV11-2,NA,NA,TGTGCCAGCAGCGGCCTGAGAGGGGACCGCCAAAACATTCAGTACTTC,CASSGLRGDRQNIQYF
16,TRBJ1-6,TRBV7-7,TRBD1,NA,TGTGCTAGCAGCTTACGGAGGGCAGGGGGGTTGGGACCCCTCCACTTT,CASSLRRAGGLGPLHF
16,TRBJ2-1,TRBV7-2,TRBD2,NA,TGTGCCAGCAGCTTACGCTCGGCGGGAGGCTACAATGAGCAGTTCTTC,CASSLRSAGGYNEQFF
14,TRBJ2-1,TRBV15,NA,NA,TGTGCCACTCAGGATCCCACCCGGCTAGGGTCTAGGTTCTTC,CATQDPTRLGSRFF
15,TRBJ2-6,TRBV4-2,NA,NA,TGTGCCAGCAGCCAAGGGGATTCTGGGGCCAACGTCCTGACTTTC,CASSQGDSGANVLTF
15,TRBJ2-2,TRBV19,TRBD1,NA,TGTGCCAGTAGTCCCCGGACAGGGGTCACCGGGGAGCTGTTTTTT,CASSPRTGVTGELFF
15,TRBJ2-7,TRBV11-3,NA,NA,TGTGCCAGCAGCTTTCAGCCGGGACCCATATACGAGCAGTACTTC,CASSFQPGPIYEQYF
15,TRBJ2-3,TRBV11-3,TRBD2,NA,TGTGCCAGCAGCTTATGGGGCGGGAGGGAGGATACGCAGTATTTT,CASSLWGGREDTQYF
15,TRBJ2-3,TRBV27,NA,NA,TGTGCCAGCAGTTTAGGAGGCCTAGACGGCGATACGCAGTATTTT,CASSLGGLDGDTQYF
14,TRBJ2-7,TRBV15,NA,NA,TGTGCCACCAGCAGAGGTAGCGCATCCTACGAGCAGTACTTC,CATSRGSASYEQYF
15,TRBJ2-5,TRBV9,TRBD2,NA,TGTGCCAGCAGCGTAGCGGGAGGGCTTCGGGAGACCCAGTACTTC,CASSVAGGLRETQYF
16,TRBJ2-7,TRBV6-1,NA,NA,TGTGCCAGCAGGGAAGCCGCTGGAGCGGAGGTTTACGAGCAGTACTTC,CASREAAGAEVYEQYF
14,TRBJ1-2,TRBV5-1,TRBD1,NA,TGCGCCAGCAGCTCAGGGACAGGGGGTCTTGGCTACACCTTC,CASSSGTGGLGYTF
13,TRBJ1-2,TRBV27,NA,NA,TGTGCCAGCAGTTCACAGGGAGGATATGGCTACACCTTC,CASSSQGGYGYTF
13,TRBJ2-7,TRBV4-1,NA,once,TGCGCCAGCTTACCGGGACGAAGCTACGAGCAGTACTTC,CASLPGRSYEQYF
16,TRBJ1-1,TRBV9,TRBD1,NA,TGTGCCAGCAGCGTCGGACAGGGGGACCTGAACACTGAAGCTTTCTTT,CASSVGQGDLNTEAFF
17,TRBJ2-2,TRBV5-4,TRBD2,NA,TGTGCCAGCAGCTTGGAGGGACTAGCGGCAAACACCGGGGAGCTGTTTTTT,CASSLEGLAANTGELFF
15,TRBJ2-7,TRBV11-2,NA,NA,TGTGCCAGCAGCTTTTCGAGCACTGGCGTATACGAGCAGTACTTC,CASSFSSTGVYEQYF
15,TRBJ2-2,TRBV7-3,NA,NA,TGTGCCAGCAGCTCCAGGGGGGGTGACACCGGGGAGCTGTTTTTT,CASSSRGGDTGELFF
14,TRBJ2-2,TRBV4-3,TRBD1,NA,TGCGCCAGCAGTTTCCTCAGGGGGTCCGGGGAGCTGTTTTTT,CASSFLRGSGELFF
12,TRBJ1-1,TRBV18,NA,NA,TGTGCCAGCTCCCGGGGGACGTCAGAAGCTTTCTTT,CASSRGTSEAFF
14,TRBJ2-7,TRBV15,NA,NA,TGTGCCACCAGCAGAGCGGGGCAGGCCTACGAGCAGTACTTC,CATSRAGQAYEQYF
17,TRBJ1-4,TRBV28,NA,NA,TGTGCCAGCAGGCCGGGACTCCTCAGGGCAACTAATGAAAAACTGTTTTTT,CASRPGLLRATNEKLFF
14,TRBJ1-1,TRBV4-1,NA,NA,TGCGCCAGCAGCCCCAGAGCTCTGAACACTGAAGCTTTCTTT,CASSPRALNTEAFF
13,TRBJ2-2,TRBV5-6,NA,NA,TGTGCCAGCAGCTGGCAAAACACCGGGGAGCTGTTTTTT,CASSWQNTGELFF
14,TRBJ2-5,TRBV7-2,NA,NA,TGTGCCAGCAGCTTCGACAGATTCCAAGAGACCCAGTACTTC,CASSFDRFQETQYF
14,TRBJ1-2,TRBV10-3,NA,few,TGTGCCATCAGTGAACAGGGTGGGAGCTATGGCTACACCTTC,CAISEQGGSYGYTF
13,TRBJ1-1,TRBV10-3,NA,NA,TGTGCCACCTCGGGGGGGGTAAGCACTGAAGCTTTCTTT,CATSGGVSTEAFF
16,TRBJ2-1,TRBV7-9,NA,once,TGTGCCAGCAGCTTAGATCGAGGGGCTAGCAGAGATGAGCAGTTCTTC,CASSLDRGASRDEQFF
14,TRBJ2-7,TRBV11-2,NA,many,TGTGCCAGCAGCAAGGGAACGAGGCTCTACGAGCAGTACTTC,CASSKGTRLYEQYF
16,TRBJ2-3,TRBV18,NA,NA,TGTGCCAGCTCACCAGCGGTAACTCCAAGGGCGGATACGCAGTATTTT,CASSPAVTPRADTQYF
12,TRBJ2-1,TRBV7-2,NA,NA,TGTGCCAGCAGCTTAGTTCAGGGTGGGCAGTTCTTC,CASSLVQGGQFF
13,TRBJ1-1,TRBV5-1,NA,NA,TGCGCCAGCAGCATCTCATTGAACACTGAAGCTTTCTTT,CASSISLNTEAFF
18,TRBJ1-2,TRBV15,TRBD1,NA,TGTGCCACCAGCAGAGTCATCCCACGGACAGGGGAATTGGGGGGCTACACCTTC,CATSRVIPRTGELGGYTF
16,TRBJ2-5,TRBV7-2,NA,NA,TGTGCCAGCAGCTTAGCCGCCCCGGGACGGCAAGAGACCCAGTACTTC,CASSLAAPGRQETQYF
9,TRBJ2-7,TRBV20-1,NA,few,TGCAGTGCTGGCGTCGAGCAGTACTTC,CSAGVEQYF
12,TRBJ2-2,TRBV6-5,NA,NA,TGTGCCAGCAGTTACCTCGACGGACCGCTGTTTTTT,CASSYLDGPLFF
16,TRBJ2-3,TRBV5-1,TRBD2,NA,TGCGCCAGCAGCTCGACCACTAGCGCGTTCACAGATACGCAGTATTTT,CASSSTTSAFTDTQYF
18,TRBJ2-1,TRBV18,NA,NA,TGTGCCAGCTCACGGGACCGCATAGGAGTCGACTCCTACAATGAGCAGTTCTTC,CASSRDRIGVDSYNEQFF
13,TRBJ1-4,TRBV29-1,TRBD1,once,TGCAGCGGCCGACAGGGACCTAATGAAAAACTGTTTTTT,CSGRQGPNEKLFF
14,TRBJ1-5,TRBV28,NA,NA,TGTGCCAGCAGTTTAGGGGCAGGCAATCAGCCCCAGCATTTT,CASSLGAGNQPQHF
14,TRBJ2-7,TRBV5-6,NA,NA,TGTGCCAGCAGCCCTGGGACGGCAACCTACGAGCAGTACTTC,CASSPGTATYEQYF